This TCR beta chain derives from a study of tumor-infiltrating lymphocytes in primary liver carcinoma. About the research overall: With diameters of roughly 4 to 10 cm, tumors were stage T1-T3 N0M0.

Co-extraction yielded RNA and DNA from about 20-30 mg of unsorted bulk tissue. Samples came from superior, inferior, lateral poles and tumor centre. All tumor specimens exceeded 75% viable tumor cells. Total RNA (about 500 ng) served as template for TCR beta cDNA synthesis primed by a constant-region primer. Slightly modified ARM-PCR with three nested multiplex PCR rounds yielded TCR beta libraries. PCR rounds one and two used TRBV1-TRBV30 forward primers with a C-beta reverse primer for approximately 11 cycles each. TCRdb reprocessed the multiplex PCR reads with MiXCR, giving one entry per CDR3 protein. The repertoire holds 60,000 or so distinct CDR3 sequences, with less than 85% as singletons. Overall study results and limits: Detection in all five tumor regions applied to only about 7.5-24% of top clones.

The CDR3 length equals 13 residues, ends included. Germline V gives CDR1 SGHAT, CDR2 FQNNGV. As for this clonotype: The antigen is unknown. This likely comes from a read error, as the CDR3 has no conserved phenylalanine or tryptophan at its end. It is unclear where the CDR3 begins or ends on the DNA, so no DNA is shown, and the CDR3 is as TCRdb lists it.

Sequenced input: liver tumor tissue from sampling region 2. Indicated subset: tumor region T2, inferior pole. The chain is built from TRBV11-2 and TRBJ2-1. This receptor was taken from a man between 40 and 49 years old with primary liver carcinoma and hepatitis B virus infection. The CDR3 sequence: CASSSELYNEQLI.